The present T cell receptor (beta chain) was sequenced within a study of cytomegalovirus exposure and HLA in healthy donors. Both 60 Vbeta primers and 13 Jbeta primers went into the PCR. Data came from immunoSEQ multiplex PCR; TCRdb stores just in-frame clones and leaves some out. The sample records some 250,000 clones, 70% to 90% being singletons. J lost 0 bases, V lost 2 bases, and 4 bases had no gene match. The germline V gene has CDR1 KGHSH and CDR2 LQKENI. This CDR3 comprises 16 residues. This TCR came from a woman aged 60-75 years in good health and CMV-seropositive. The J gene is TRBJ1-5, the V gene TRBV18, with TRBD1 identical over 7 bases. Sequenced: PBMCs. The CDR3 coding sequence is TGTGCCAGCTCACCATCGACAGGGCCTAGCAATCAGCCCCAGCATTTT. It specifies CASSPSTGPSNQPQHF.